One and the same sample provided the 27 T cell receptor beta chains below, sequenced in a study of blood T cell repertoires in COVID-19. Method: immunoSEQ multiplex PCR; TCRdb's copy keeps in-frame clones and lacks some. Among over 100,000 clones listed, 80% to 85% were seen once. The specimen sequenced was peripheral blood. These receptors originate from a man aged 70 or older with acute or convalescent COVID-19.

This clone was detected only a few times. The chain joins TRBV19 to TRBJ2-1, with D perhaps TRBD1 (6 bases). Germline CDR1 LNHDA, CDR2 SQIVND (reference sequence). This CDR3 comprises 17 residues. The ends were cut back, 3 bases at V and 0 bases at J, with 15 bases in the middle. CDR3 sequence reads: CASSILGQQSSYNEQFF. The CDR3, as DNA: TGTGCCAGTAGTATTTTGGGACAACAGAGCTCCTACAATGAGCAGTTCTTC.

The chain has TRBV20-1 and TRBJ1-1; a weak D match, TRBD1 (5 bases). V was clipped by 6 bases and J by 13 bases, with 18 bases between them. Germline assignment: CDR1 DFQATT and CDR2 SNEGSKA (reference sequence). The CDR3 spans 11 residues. Here the CDR3 reads CSAAGQADDFF. The CDR3 DNA follows: TGCAGTGCGGCAGGGCAGGCTGACGATTTCTTT.

The chain employs TRBV27 and TRBJ2-5; D remains unclear. Germline values: CDR1 MNHEY, CDR2 SMNVEV (reference sequence). The CDR3 has 13 amino acids. The germline V and J ends were trimmed by 6 bases and 0 bases, with 8 bases remaining between them. CDR3 in DNA: TGTGCCAGCAGCCCTCGGTACCAAGAGACCCAGTACTTC. This encodes CASSPRYQETQYF.

V is TRBV19 and J is TRBJ1-6; TRBD1 matches at 7 bases. Trimming took 8 bases from V and 7 from J; bases not matched to a gene: 11. CDR1 is LNHDA, CDR2 SQIVND, per germline (reference sequence). This CDR3 spans 15 amino acids. CDR3 amino acids: CASLGQAARNSPLHF. CDR3 DNA: TGTGCCAGTTTAGGACAGGCGGCTCGGAATTCACCCCTCCACTTT.

The J gene is TRBJ2-1, the V gene TRBV12-3 or TRBV12-4; no reliable D call. The CDR3 contains 11 residues. Trimming took off 8 bases at V and 10 bases at J, with 12 bases between the two ends. CDR3 sequence: CASRLLTEQFF. The CDR3 nucleotides read TGTGCCAGCCGACTTCTTACGGAGCAGTTCTTC.

The V gene is TRBV28, the J gene TRBJ2-1; weak D call: TRBD1 (5 bases). Per germline, CDR1 MDHEN and CDR2 SYDVKM. The CDR3 has 15 residues. Trimming cost V 2 bases and J 9 bases, with 17 bases left between them. The CDR3 DNA reads TGTGCCAGCAGTTTAGGGTCGGCAGGGAACCGTGAGCAGTTCTTC. This sequence encodes CASSLGSAGNREQFF.

The V and J genes are TRBV4-2 and TRBJ2-7, with 8 bases lining up with TRBD1. After removal of 3 bases from V and 2 bases from J, the junction contained 9 bases not matched to a gene. Germline V gene sequence: CDR1 LGHNA, CDR2 YNFKEQ. The length of the CDR3 is 16 residues. Here the CDR3 reads CASSQDRAASAYEQYF. In nucleotides, the CDR3 is TGTGCCAGCAGCCAGGACAGGGCCGCTTCGGCCTACGAGCAGTACTTC.

The chain couples TRBV6-2 or TRBV6-3 to TRBJ1-6; the D is unclear. CDR1 is MNHEY, CDR2 SVGEGT, per germline. This CDR3 contains 16 residues. V lost 5 bases to trimming and J lost 8 bases, with 19 bases between them. CDR3 coding DNA: TGTGCCAGCAGTCTTGAACGACTGAATTCGGATTCACCCCTCCACTTT. Encoded protein: CASSLERLNSDSPLHF.

This rearrangement joins TRBV7-3 to TRBJ1-1; D gene uncertain. Trimming stripped 9 bases from V and 0 bases from J, with 11 bases between. Germline V gene lookup returns CDR1 SGHTA and CDR2 FQGTGA. The CDR3 length is 13 residues. The CDR3 nucleotides read TGTGCCAGTCGGGCGGGAATGAACACTGAAGCTTTCTTT. This codes for CASRAGMNTEAFF. Complete variable domain (other parts from reference TRBV7-3 and TRBJ1-1): GAGVSQTPSNKVTEKGKYVELRCDPISGHTALYWYRQSLGQGPEFLIYFQGTGAADDSGLPNDRFFAVRPEGSVSTLKIQRTERGDSAVYLCASRAGMNTEAFFGQGTRLTVV.

This clone has a handful of counts. The V call is TRBV27, the J call TRBJ2-1; 9 bases line up with TRBD2. CDR3 length: 19 residues. V dropped 7 bases and J dropped 3; count of bases not matched to a gene: 19. Germline lookup yields CDR1 MNHEY and CDR2 SMNVEV (reference sequence). The CDR3 DNA sequence: TGTGCCAGCAACCCTAGGGCGGAGAGCGGGAGGCCTAACTACAATGAGCAGTTCTTC. It translates to CASNPRAESGRPNYNEQFF.

The chain has TRBV30 and TRBJ1-2, with TRBD1 matching 8 bases. Trimming at V came to 1 base and at J to 5 bases, leaving 12 bases not matched to a gene. Germline V gene sequence: CDR1 GTSNPN, CDR2 SVGIG (reference sequence). There are 16 residues in the CDR3. CDR3 sequence reads: CAWSGRSGGASYGYTF. CDR3 nucleotides: TGTGCCTGGAGTGGTCGTTCAGGGGGCGCGAGTTATGGCTACACCTTC.

The chain employs TRBV15 and TRBJ2-1, with D possibly matching TRBD2 (6 bases). The CDR3 covers 17 residues. Germline V CDR1 and CDR2: LNHNV, YYDKDF (reference sequence). V was pared by 0 bases and J by 3 bases, with 15 bases between. The CDR3 bases are TGTGCCACCAGCAGAGATCTAGTAGCGGCGATCTACAATGAGCAGTTCTTC. This sequence encodes CATSRDLVAAIYNEQFF.

The J gene is TRBJ2-7, the V gene TRBV6-1, with D maybe TRBD2 (5 bases). V was pared by 2 bases and J by 7 bases, with 18 bases between. This CDR3 has 15 residues. CDR1 and CDR2 from the germline V gene are MNHNS and SASEGT. CDR3 nucleotides: TGTGCCAGCAGTGAACAAGGCACAGTGTCGGGGGAGCAGTACTTC. It codes for CASSEQGTVSGEQYF.

This sequence joins TRBV6-5 and TRBJ1-5, with D possibly matching TRBD1 (6 bases). The CDR3 runs to 15 residues. Germline V gives CDR1 MNHEY, CDR2 SVGAGI. Trimming removed 8 bases from V and 0 bases from J, with 14 bases in between. CDR3 protein: CASSLGQYSNQPQHF. The CDR3 region has the DNA TGTGCCAGCTCGTTGGGACAATATAGCAATCAGCCCCAGCATTTT.

The J gene is TRBJ1-6, the V gene TRBV27, with D unresolved. CDR3 length: 14 amino acids. V was trimmed by 2 bases and J by 9 bases, leaving 11 bases between them. CDR1 is MNHEY, CDR2 SMNVEV, per germline (reference sequence). The CDR3: CASSLAGRSSPLHF. DNA of the CDR3: TGTGCCAGCAGTTTAGCGGGGAGAAGTTCACCCCTCCACTTT.

The rearrangement joins TRBV5-1 to TRBJ2-2, with TRBD2 identical over 8 bases. Germline V gene lookup returns CDR1 SGHRS and CDR2 YFSETQ. This CDR3 has 14 residues. The J segment lost 5 bases and the V segment lost 5 bases, leaving 5 bases of the junction unmatched. The CDR3 sequence: CASRRASGTGELFF. As DNA, the CDR3 is TGCGCCAGCAGACGGGCTAGCGGGACCGGGGAGCTGTTTTTT.

This clone has only a few counts. DNA of the CDR3: TGTGCCAGCAGCGTAACCGGGAGTAGGTCCTACGAGCAGTACTTC. Its translation is CASSVTGSRSYEQYF. The chain links TRBV9 to TRBJ2-7; TRBD2 might be the D (6 bases). V lost 1 base, J lost 1 base, and 12 bases lay in between. Germline CDR1 reads SGDLS; CDR2 reads YYNGEE. This CDR3 spans 15 amino acids. The variable domain in full, with the rest retrieved from reference TRBV9 and TRBJ2-7, is DSGVTQTPKHLITATGQRVTLRCSPRSGDLSVYWYQQSLDQGLQFLIQYYNGEERAKGNILERFSAQQFPDLHSELNLSSLELGDSALYFCASSVTGSRSYEQYFGPGTRLTVT.

The gene calls are TRBV6-2 or TRBV6-3 and TRBJ2-6; D ambiguous. The CDR3 runs 18 residues. V was shortened by 0 bases and J by 0 bases, with 12 bases between the two germline ends. The germline CDR1 and CDR2 sequences are MNHEY and SVGEGT. The CDR3 protein is CASSYSSGRSSGANVLTF. The CDR3 coding sequence is TGTGCCAGCAGTTACTCGAGTGGGCGAAGCTCTGGGGCCAACGTCCTGACTTTC.

This sequence joins TRBV5-6 and TRBJ1-5; possibly TRBD1 for D (6 bases). This CDR3 is 17 amino acids long. V lost 2 bases and J lost 7, with 22 bases in between. CDR1 is SGHDT, CDR2 YYEEEE, per germline. CDR3 sequence reads: CASSFWVSGARRQPQHF. CDR3 DNA: TGTGCCAGCAGCTTCTGGGTCTCAGGGGCGCGTCGACAGCCCCAGCATTTT. The entire variable domain, with the rest obtained from reference TRBV5-6 and TRBJ1-5, is as follows: DAGVTQSPTHLIKTRGQQVTLRCSPKSGHDTVSWYQQALGQGPQFIFQYYEEEERQRGNFPDRFSGHQFPNYSSELNVNALLLGDSALYLCASSFWVSGARRQPQHFGDGTRLSIL.

The count of this clone is one. The chain carries TRBV7-3 and TRBJ2-3; 9 bases map to TRBD2. The germline gives CDR1 SGHTA, CDR2 FQGTGA. V was clipped by 4 bases and J by 6 bases; unmatched bases: 11. The CDR3 runs to 16 residues. The CDR3 loop reads CASSSIYPSGRDTQYF. In DNA, the CDR3 is TGTGCCAGCAGCTCTATCTATCCGAGCGGGAGGGATACGCAGTATTTT.

The CDR3 region is CASSYGTRPDTQYF. Written as DNA, the CDR3 is TGTGCCAGCAGCTATGGGACTCGGCCAGATACGCAGTATTTT. The V call is TRBV5-6, the J call TRBJ2-3, with D maybe TRBD2 (6 bases). Trimming took 3 bases from V and 4 from J, leaving 12 bases between them. CDR1 SGHDT and CDR2 YYEEEE come from the germline V gene. This CDR3 is built from 14 residues.

The J gene is TRBJ1-2, the V gene TRBV6-1; 10 nucleotides match TRBD1. This CDR3 comprises 16 residues. V was pared by 2 bases and J by 8 bases, with 11 bases of the junction left unmatched. In germline, CDR1 is MNHNS, CDR2 SASEGT. The DNA for the CDR3 is TGTGCCAGCAGTGAAACCGGGACAGGGGTTCGTGGAGGCTACACCTTC. This translates into CASSETGTGVRGGYTF.

This CDR3 is CASSHQDSKDGKLFF. The DNA of the CDR3 is TGTGCCAGCAGCCATCAGGACTCCAAAGATGGCAAACTGTTTTTT. This sequence joins TRBV21-1 and TRBJ1-4. TRBV21-1 is classified as a pseudogene. The length of the CDR3 is 15 residues.

The chain employs TRBV10-3 and TRBJ2-1; 8 bases line up with TRBD1. The CDR3 has 13 amino acids. CDR1 and CDR2 (germline): ENHRY, SYGVKD. The J segment lost 8 bases and the V segment lost 4 bases, leaving 4 bases of the junction unmatched. The CDR3 sequence is CAISARGQDEQFF. The CDR3 DNA is TGTGCCATCAGTGCCAGGGGGCAGGATGAGCAGTTCTTC.

The chain uses TRBV18 and TRBJ1-5, with D possibly TRBD1 on 5 matching bases. V was trimmed by 2 bases and J by 6 bases, leaving 11 bases between them. Germline loops: CDR1 KGHSH, CDR2 LQKENI. The CDR3 length is 14 residues. The CDR3 loop is CASSPFDSSQPQHF. The CDR3 bases are TGTGCCAGCTCACCATTTGACAGTTCTCAGCCCCAGCATTTT. Full variable domain (missing parts from reference TRBV18 and TRBJ1-5): NAGVMQNPRHLVRRRGQEARLRCSPMKGHSHVYWYRQLPEEGLKFMVYLQKENIIDESGMPKERFSAEFPKEGPSILRIQQVVRGDSAAYFCASSPFDSSQPQHFGDGTRLSIL.

This clone was found once. CDR3 coding DNA: TGCAGTGCCCCGAGACAGTACGAAGCTTTCTTT. Its protein is CSAPRQYEAFF. This sequence joins TRBV20-1 and TRBJ1-1; TRBD1 might be the D (5 bases). CDR1 is DFQATT and CDR2 is SNEGSKA in the germline V gene (reference sequence). CDR3 size: 11 residues. The ends were cut back, 6 bases at V and 8 bases at J, with 13 bases in the middle.

The chain recombines TRBV7-9 with TRBJ1-2; weak D call: TRBD1 (5 bases). Between the trimmed V and J ends, which lost 2 bases and 6 bases, there was a span of 13 bases. The CDR3 runs to 14 residues. Germline lookup yields CDR1 SEHNR and CDR2 FQNEAQ (reference sequence). The CDR3 DNA follows: TGTGCCAGCAGCTTACAGGGAATAGCGGATGGCTACACCTTC. It codes for CASSLQGIADGYTF.